Following are 20 T cell receptor beta chains from one sample sequenced in a study of cytomegalovirus exposure and HLA in healthy donors. PCR used 60 Vbeta primers and 13 Jbeta primers. The table came from immunoSEQ multiplex PCR; TCRdb's copy has only in-frame clones and leaves some out. The data show 150,000 or so clones, with approximately 80% seen just once and around 5.8% held by the top ten. Sequenced sample: PBMCs. The receptors were sampled from a male donor in good health and CMV-seropositive.

The rearrangement links TRBV7-2 to TRBJ1-2; possible D gene TRBD1, 6 bases. CDR1 and CDR2 (germline): SGHTA, FQGNSA. V lost 4 bases and J 4 bases, leaving 25 bases between the germline ends. The CDR3 is 18 residues long. In DNA, the CDR3 is TGTGCCAGCAGCTCGAGAGGGGACACCTTTCGGCGCCCCTATGGCTACACCTTC. It translates to CASSSRGDTFRRPYGYTF. The complete variable domain, with remaining parts taken from reference TRBV7-2 and TRBJ1-2, reads GAGVSQSPSNKVTEKGKDVELRCDPISGHTALYWYRQSLGQGLEFLIYFQGNSAPDKSGLPSDRFSAERTGGSVSTLTIQRTQQEDSAVYLCASSSRGDTFRRPYGYTFGSGTRLTVV.

The rearrangement links TRBV7-6 to TRBJ2-7, with D possibly TRBD1 on 6 matching bases. The CDR3 length is 15 residues. Between the trimmed V and J ends, which lost 0 bases and 4 bases, there was a span of 13 bases. Germline V gene data show CDR1 as SGHVS and CDR2 as FNYEAQ. CDR3 nucleotides: TGTGCCAGCAGCTTAGCGGGACAATTAGCGTACGAGCAGTACTTC. It yields the protein CASSLAGQLAYEQYF.

The chain has TRBV27 and TRBJ1-6, with TRBD1 matching over 7 bases. The CDR3 contains 16 residues. J gave up 2 bases and V 3 bases, and 4 bases lay outside the gene matches. From germline, CDR1 is MNHEY and CDR2 SMNVEV (reference sequence). CDR3 amino acids: CASSFRGGPYNSPLHF. Written as DNA, the CDR3 is TGTGCCAGCAGTTTTAGAGGGGGCCCCTATAATTCACCCCTCCACTTT.

The rearrangement uses TRBV4-1 and TRBJ2-1, with 7 positions matching TRBD2. Germline-derived CDR1 and CDR2 are MGHRA and YSYEKL. The CDR3 covers 16 residues. V gave up 0 bases and J gave up 4 bases; unmatched junction bases: 6. The CDR3 DNA is TGCGCCAGCAGCCAAGATGCAGAGCGGGATTACAATGAGCAGTTCTTC. Protein sequence: CASSQDAERDYNEQFF.

The V call is TRBV7-6, the J call TRBJ2-5; 8 bases match TRBD2. Gene TRBJ2-7 matches the end of the DNA better, so the J call may be wrong. The CDR3 is made up of 17 amino acids. In germline, CDR1 is SGHVS, CDR2 FNYEAQ. As DNA, the CDR3 is TGTGCCAGCAGCTTAAGGCCAAGGGGAGCGGGAGACTACGAGCAGTACTTC. Its translation is CASSLRPRGAGDYEQYF.

This clone has a handful of counts. This chain connects TRBV6-1 to TRBJ2-5, with a possible D match to TRBD1 (6 bases). This CDR3 has 14 residues. The V gene's germline CDR1 is MNHNS and CDR2 SASEGT. Deletions cut 9 bases from V and 1 base from J, with 15 bases between. Here the CDR3 DNA reads TGTGCCAGTCAAGAAGGGGGAACCCAAGAGACCCAGTACTTC. As protein: CASQEGGTQETQYF.

The V call is TRBV7-3, the J call TRBJ2-3; TRBD2 agrees at 7 bases. The CDR3 extends over 15 amino acids. Germline CDR1 is SGHTA and CDR2 is FQGTGA. The V segment lost 2 bases and the J segment 5 bases; nucleotides outside the gene matches: 7. The CDR3 DNA follows: TGTGCCAGCAGCTTACGCGGGAGAGGTGAAGATACGCAGTATTTT. Translation: CASSLRGRGEDTQYF.

The chain recombines TRBV30 with TRBJ2-1; no clear D. This CDR3 has 12 residues. Germline loops: CDR1 GTSNPN, CDR2 SVGIG (reference sequence). Trimming cost V 0 bases and J 10 bases, with 10 bases left between them. Here the CDR3 DNA reads TGTGCCTGGAGTGTTGATCGTGGCGAGCAGTTCTTC. As protein: CAWSVDRGEQFF.

The DNA of the CDR3 is TGTGCCAGCAGCGTAGCGGGGGGTCCGGGGACTGAAGCTTTCTTT. As protein: CASSVAGGPGTEAFF. The chain is built from TRBV9 and TRBJ1-1, with D possibly TRBD1 on 5 matching bases. Trimming removed 0 bases from V and 5 bases from J, with 14 bases in between. From germline, CDR1 is SGDLS and CDR2 YYNGEE. The CDR3 totals 15 residues.

This clone has only a few counts. The chain links TRBV7-2 to TRBJ2-4; D possibly corresponds to TRBD2 (6 bases). Trimming shortened V by 7 bases and J by 6 bases, and 13 bases separated the two germline ends. From germline, CDR1 is SGHTA and CDR2 FQGNSA. CDR3 length: 13 amino acids. Here the CDR3 reads CASTGEVRNIQYF. In DNA, the CDR3 is TGTGCCAGCACGGGGGAGGTGAGAAACATTCAGTACTTC. Based on the CDR3 plus reference TRBV7-2 and TRBJ2-4, the full variable domain is GAGVSQSPSNKVTEKGKDVELRCDPISGHTALYWYRQSLGQGLEFLIYFQGNSAPDKSGLPSDRFSAERTGGSVSTLTIQRTQQEDSAVYLCASTGEVRNIQYFGAGTRLSVL.

This clone was counted a single time. The V gene is TRBV11-2, the J gene TRBJ1-1, with D possibly being TRBD1 (5 bases). The CDR3 runs to 15 residues. CDR1 is SGHAT and CDR2 is FQNNGV in the germline V gene. The germline V and J ends were trimmed by 6 bases and 6 bases, with 20 bases remaining between them. In nucleotides, the CDR3 is TGTGCCAGCAGTATTAGTTGGGGGGAAAGGGCTGAAGCTTTCTTT. This sequence encodes CASSISWGERAEAFF.

V usage is TRBV11-3 and J usage is TRBJ2-3; D gene uncertain. V was pared by 0 bases and J by 3 bases, with 10 bases between. Germline assignment: CDR1 SGHNT and CDR2 YENEEA. CDR3 length: 15 residues. CDR3 nucleotide sequence: TGTGCCAGCAGCTTAGACCGGGTAGCAACAGATACGCAGTATTTT. Translation: CASSLDRVATDTQYF.

The chain has TRBV7-9 and TRBJ2-1; maybe TRBD2 (7 bases). The CDR3 runs 11 residues. V was pared by 7 bases and J by 9 bases, with 10 bases between. Germline V gives CDR1 SEHNR, CDR2 FQNEAQ (reference sequence). Here the CDR3 DNA reads TGTGCCAGCAAAAGGGGGGGTGAGCAGTTCTTC. Encoded protein: CASKRGGEQFF.

With respect to this clone: The junction departs from the called germline gene at one end, perhaps through a read error. The chain links TRBV7-7 to TRBJ1-6; perhaps TRBD1 as D (6 bases). CDR3 length equals 13 residues. Germline CDR1 and CDR2: SSHAT and FNYEAQ (reference sequence). The CDR3 coding sequence is TGTGCTAGCAGCCCTGACAGGAATTCACCCCTCCACTTT. Its protein product is CASSPDRNSPLHF.

This chain joins TRBV27 and TRBJ1-1; 9 nucleotides align to TRBD1. Losses at the gene ends were 5 bases for V and 4 bases for J; bases not matched to a gene: 2. Germline CDR1 reads MNHEY; CDR2 reads SMNVEV (reference sequence). The CDR3 length is 13 residues. DNA of the CDR3: TGTGCCAGCAGTGGGACAGGGCGCACTGAAGCTTTCTTT. Protein sequence: CASSGTGRTEAFF.

The chain recombines TRBV19 with TRBJ2-3, with D perhaps matching TRBD2 (6 bases). This CDR3 contains 17 residues. Germline values: CDR1 LNHDA, CDR2 SQIVND (reference sequence). V lost 3 bases to trimming and J lost 3 bases, with 19 bases between them. CDR3 protein: CASSISGWTRGTDTQYF. CDR3 nucleotides: TGTGCCAGTAGTATCTCCGGATGGACACGGGGGACAGATACGCAGTATTTT.

This sequence joins TRBV5-4 and TRBJ2-7; possible D gene TRBD1, 5 bases. This CDR3 contains 14 residues. V lost 3 bases to trimming and J lost 4 bases, with 14 bases between them. Germline CDR1 SGHNT, CDR2 YYREEE (reference sequence). CDR3 protein: CASSSPGQKYEQYF. CDR3 bases: TGTGCCAGCAGCTCGCCCGGACAAAAGTACGAGCAGTACTTC.

A word on this clone: One end of the junction is discordant with germline, which a read error may explain. Other nucleotide sequences in the sample specify the same CDR3. This sequence joins TRBV27 and TRBJ1-2; 7 nucleotides agree with TRBD1. The CDR3 runs to 15 residues. From germline, CDR1 is MNHEY and CDR2 SMNVEV (reference sequence). CDR3 nucleotides: TGCGCCAGCAGTTTAGCGTCGGGACAGAACTATGGCTACACCTTC. Protein: CASSLASGQNYGYTF.

V gene TRBV6-6 combines with J gene TRBJ1-1; D not certain. The CDR3 runs to 12 residues. Between the trimmed V and J ends, which lost 2 bases and 4 bases, there was a span of 5 bases. Per germline, CDR1 MNHNY and CDR2 SVGAGI (reference sequence). CDR3 loop: CASSYLVTEAFF. CDR3 bases: TGTGCCAGCAGTTACCTTGTCACTGAAGCTTTCTTT.

CDR3 amino acids: CASSIGGETQYF. In DNA, the CDR3 is TGTGCCAGTAGTATCGGAGGAGAGACCCAGTACTTC. The J gene is TRBJ2-5, the V gene TRBV19; weak D call: TRBD2 (5 bases). This CDR3 is built from 12 residues. V lost 3 bases and J 4 bases, leaving 6 bases between the germline ends. Germline lookup yields CDR1 LNHDA and CDR2 SQIVND (reference sequence).